The sequence of this T cell receptor (beta chain) was determined in a study of beta chain features in type 1 diabetes. This clone has a single count. Additional DNA sequences in this sample encode the identical CDR3. On average, the one heparinised blood draw given by each donor was about 116 mL. Populations obtained by sorting all exceeded 98% purity. Reverse transcription of all isolated RNA meant that expressed TCRB transcripts were sequenced. The method was immunoSEQ multiplex PCR; TCRdb's version includes in-frame clones alone and lacks a portion of them. The data show roughly 240,000 clones, about 70% seen once. The CDR3 extends over 13 amino acids. Germline V gene data show CDR1 as GTSNPN and CDR2 as SVGIG (reference sequence). V was clipped by 1 base and J by 3 bases; unmatched bases: 2.

The receptor was isolated from a young man in good health. The sample consisted of naive CD4+ T cells from blood. J is TRBJ2-7 and V is TRBV30; 8 bases agree with TRBD2. The DNA of the CDR3 is TGTGCCTGGAGTGGACTAGCGCGCTACGAGCAGTACTTC. It yields the protein CAWSGLARYEQYF.